The T cell receptor (delta chain) under discussion was sequenced for a study of Vδ1+ human thymocytes. The study, taken as a whole, reports: Highly polyclonal TRG and TRD repertoires with Gaussian CDR3 length distributions appeared in thymus. TRD repertoires were essentially private, unlike widely shared TRG clonotypes. About 20% of thymic delta-chain sequences were Vdelta2, with few Vdelta3, unlike blood Vdelta1+ controls.

Sequences come from RNA converted to cDNA by reverse transcription. Multiplex PCR used pooled V-gene forward primers and a constant-region reverse primer to amplify CDR3s. TCRdb re-called clones from the multiplex PCR reads using CATT. This table holds tens of thousands of delta-chain clones, 8% to 10% found once. Trimming took off 3 bases at V and 0 bases at J, with 23 bases between the two ends. The CDR3 totals 19 residues. Germline V gene sequence: CDR1 TSWWSYY, CDR2 QGS. This clone was seen a handful of times. Its antigen is as yet unknown. Thymocytes were sorted as CD3+ TCRVdelta1+ TCRVdelta2- after alphabeta T cell depletion.

The chain has TRDV1 and TRDJ1, with D possibly being TRDD3 (6 bases). Sequencing input: Vdelta1+ gamma-delta thymocytes from the thymus. The subset: FACS-sorted CD3+ TCRalphabeta- TCRVdelta1+ TCRVdelta2- thymocytes. This TCR derives from a child younger than two who had congenital heart surgery. The CDR3 DNA is TGTGCTCTTGGGGATCCTCCCAGGGGATTGTGGTCGTACACCGATAAACTCATCTTT. It yields the protein CALGDPPRGLWSYTDKLIF.